A selection of T cell receptor beta chains follows, all from one sample in a study of shared clonotypes between healthy human individuals. Clones were read by immunoSEQ multiplex PCR, and TCRdb kept only the in-frame ones, dropping some. The data show around 340,000 clones, 70% to 75% seen once. The material sequenced was memory CD4+ T cells sorted from blood. These TCRs come from a man under 40 in good health. The CDR3 runs from the conserved cysteine through the conserved F or W. Fields, in order: V gene, J gene, clone size, D gene, CDR3 DNA, CDR3 protein. D genes are given only for firm matches. Clone size is not always given. Where it is, it says once, few, many or a class for expanded clones.

TRBV19	TRBJ2-2	-	-	TGTGCCAGTAGTACAGGGTTAGAGACCGGGGAGCTGTTTTTT	CASSTGLETGELFF
TRBV6-6	TRBJ1-5	once	TRBD1	TGTGCCAGCAGGGGGGGACAGGGAGATCAGCCCCAGCATTTT	CASRGGQGDQPQHF
TRBV7-8	TRBJ2-1	few	TRBD2	TGTGCCAGCAGCTTACCGATACTAGCGGGAGAGGATGAGCAGTTCTTC	CASSLPILAGEDEQFF
TRBV27	TRBJ2-7	once	TRBD1	TGTGCCAGCAGTTGGGGGACAGGGAGAAACGAGCAGTACTTC	CASSWGTGRNEQYF
TRBV7-2	TRBJ1-2	-	TRBD1	TGTGCCAGCAGCTTAGAAGGGACAGGGTTGAGGGGCTACACCTTC	CASSLEGTGLRGYTF
TRBV7-9	TRBJ2-1	many	-	TGTGCCAGCAGCCGAGGGGGAATCTCCTACAATGAGCAGTTCTTC	CASSRGGISYNEQFF
TRBV19	TRBJ2-1	-	TRBD2	TGTGCCAGTAGCCCCCTAGCGGGAGGGCGGATCGGTGAGCAGTTCTTC	CASSPLAGGRIGEQFF
TRBV10-2	TRBJ2-1	-	-	TGCGCCAGCGGAAAGGGCCGCAATGAGCAGTTCTTC	CASGKGRNEQFF
TRBV5-1	TRBJ2-1	once	TRBD1	TGCGCCAGCAGCTTGGTAGGGGGCGAAGGTGAGCAGTTCTTC	CASSLVGGEGEQFF
TRBV14	TRBJ2-7	-	TRBD2	TGTGCCAGCAGCAAACGACTAGCGGGAACCGAGCAGTACTTC	CASSKRLAGTEQYF
TRBV10-3	TRBJ2-1	once	-	TGTGCCATCAGTGAGTCGACAGTGGGTGAGCAGTTCTTC	CAISESTVGEQFF